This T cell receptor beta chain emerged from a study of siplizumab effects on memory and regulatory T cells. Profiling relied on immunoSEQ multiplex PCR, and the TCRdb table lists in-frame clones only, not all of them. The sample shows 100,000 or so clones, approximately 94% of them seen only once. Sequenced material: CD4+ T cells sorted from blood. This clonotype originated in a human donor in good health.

The CDR3 coding sequence is TGCGCCAGTGCGACAGGCGCGAACACCGGGGAGCTGTTTTTT. Translation: CASATGANTGELFF. The chain has TRBV5-1 and TRBJ2-2; possibly TRBD1 for D (6 bases). CDR1 and CDR2 from the germline V gene are SGHRS and YFSETQ. V shed 8 bases and J shed 0 bases, with 11 bases lying between them. There are 14 residues in the CDR3.